The rows below give T cell receptor beta chains drawn from one sample of a study of T cells after yellow fever vaccination. TCRdb called the 5' RACE reads again in MiXCR, with one record for every CDR3 protein. Seen here are under 500,000 distinct CDR3 sequences, around 19% observed once, and the top ten hold over 15%. This sample comprised PBMCs, obtained before the yellow fever booster vaccination. The receptors originated from a man between 18 and 29 years old who received the YFV17D yellow fever vaccine. Each CDR3 is given with its conserved first and last residue. Not all rows give a size; the values are once, few, many and, for expanded clones, a class.

cdr3_length,j_call,v_call,clone_size,cdr3_aa
14,TRBJ2-2,TRBV2,NA,CATLGPTNTGELFF
14,TRBJ1-4,TRBV6-1,NA,CASSEVRGDEKLFF
16,TRBJ2-1,TRBV4-2,many,CASSQENGGQYNEQFF
14,TRBJ2-1,TRBV5-1,few,CASSPHTKDNEQFF
14,TRBJ1-6,TRBV11-2,NA,CASSLDPTQSPLHF
12,TRBJ1-3,TRBV7-8,many,CASSFGGNTIYF
15,TRBJ1-1,TRBV7-9,few,CASSPRVGSDTEAFF
16,TRBJ1-1,TRBV4-2,NA,CASSQEVGDMNTEAFF
15,TRBJ2-3,TRBV7-9,few,CASRFTQGAGDTQYF
11,TRBJ1-1,TRBV19,few,CASRWGTEAFF
17,TRBJ2-3,TRBV12-3/TRBV12-4,few,CASSLASTGFGTDTQYF
14,TRBJ2-7,TRBV30,NA,CAWRQGPVSYEQYF
15,TRBJ1-5,TRBV6-5,few,CASSNDGNSNQPQHF
12,TRBJ1-2,TRBV7-2,NA,CASSGQLIGYTF
15,TRBJ1-1,TRBV5-1,NA,CASSLVPGRNTEAFF
15,TRBJ1-5,TRBV12-3/TRBV12-4,NA,CASSPIGQGGQPQHF
12,TRBJ2-5,TRBV29-1,NA,CSVEGGGETQYF
15,TRBJ1-1,TRBV7-8,few,CASRNRESVNTEAFF